These 17 T cell receptor beta chains share one sample of origin, sequenced in a study of CD8 T cells in ankylosing spondylitis. One entry per CDR3 protein, called by TCRdb with MiXCR from the 5' RACE reads. The sample contains around 100,000 distinct CDR3 sequences, 24% of which appear only once. Sequencing was performed on synovial fluid, either unsorted or a sorted T cell fraction (not recorded which). The source of these receptors is a male donor with ankylosing spondylitis.

This clonotype has ten or more counts. The chain joins TRBV12-3 or TRBV12-4 to TRBJ2-1, with 8 bases fitting TRBD2. The CDR3 extends over 14 amino acids. Losses at the gene ends were 7 bases for V and 7 bases for J; bases not matched to a gene: 9. The CDR3 sequence is CASTPAGGGNEQFF. The CDR3 bases are TGTGCCAGCACCCCCGCCGGGGGGGGAAATGAGCAGTTCTTC.

This clonotype appeared a few times. DNA for the CDR3: TGTGCCAGCAGCTCGGACAGGGTTGGTGAAAAACTGTTTTTT. Translation gives CASSSDRVGEKLFF. V usage is TRBV7-6 and J usage is TRBJ1-4; 8 bases agree with TRBD1. The CDR3 is made up of 14 amino acids. Germline lookup yields CDR1 SGHVS and CDR2 FNYEAQ. The ends lost 4 bases at V and 7 bases at J; junction bases unmatched: 5.

The chain couples TRBV19 to TRBJ1-1; TRBD1 agrees at 8 bases. V dropped 5 bases and J dropped 4; count of bases not matched to a gene: 9. In germline, CDR1 is LNHDA, CDR2 SQIVND (reference sequence). The CDR3 is 15 amino acids. CDR3 sequence (DNA): TGTGCCAGTAGTTTAAGGACAGGGATGGGCACTGAAGCTTTCTTT. This gives the protein CASSLRTGMGTEAFF.

The chain has TRBV5-1 and TRBJ2-3, with 10 positions matching TRBD2. Trimming took 5 bases from V and 3 from J; bases not matched to a gene: 21. CDR3 length: 20 residues. CDR1 is SGHRS and CDR2 is YFSETQ in the germline V gene. CDR3 coding DNA: TGCGCCAGCAGGCTAGCGGGAGAATCCAGCTTAATTTTTTCGACAGATACGCAGTATTTT. Translating it yields CASRLAGESSLIFSTDTQYF.

This clonotype turned up a few times. V and J are TRBV10-3 and TRBJ2-1, with 15 bases aligning to TRBD2. V shed 2 bases and J 9 bases; nucleotides not matched to a gene: 14. The length of the CDR3 is 19 residues. Per the germline V gene, CDR1 is ENHRY and CDR2 is SYGVKD. CDR3 amino acids: CAISEPGTSGRLRYGEQFF. The CDR3, as DNA: TGTGCCATCAGTGAGCCTGGGACTAGCGGGAGGCTAAGGTACGGTGAGCAGTTCTTC.

This clonotype was seen only a few times. This chain joins TRBV6-1 and TRBJ2-1; 12 nucleotides line up with TRBD2. The CDR3 is 14 residues long. Trimming at V came to 9 bases and at J to 6 bases, leaving 6 bases not matched to a gene. Looked up from germline, CDR1 is MNHNS and CDR2 is SASEGT. Written as DNA, the CDR3 is TGTGCCAGTCGGACTAGCGGGACCCTCAATGAGCAGTTCTTC. It translates to CASRTSGTLNEQFF.

J is TRBJ2-1 and V is TRBV5-1; TRBD2 aligns across 8 bases. The CDR3 consists of 16 residues. Germline CDR1 reads SGHRS; CDR2 reads YFSETQ. Trimming took 3 bases from V and 7 from J; bases not matched to a gene: 12. The CDR3 is CASSWRLAPIGNEQFF. The CDR3 coding sequence is TGCGCCAGCAGCTGGCGACTAGCGCCTATTGGGAATGAGCAGTTCTTC.

The table lists this clonotype with a few counts. The V gene is TRBV15, the J gene TRBJ1-5; maybe TRBD1 (6 bases). Germline CDR1 and CDR2: LNHNV and YYDKDF (reference sequence). Trimming pared 0 bases from V and 8 bases from J, leaving 14 bases between. CDR3 size: 15 residues. CDR3 sequence (DNA): TGTGCCACCAGCAGAGATTCGGCAGGGGCGAAGCCCCAGCATTTT. This encodes CATSRDSAGAKPQHF.

The table lists this clonotype with a few counts. V gene TRBV20-1 combines with J gene TRBJ2-1; D might be TRBD1 (6 bases). Germline V CDR1 and CDR2: DFQATT, SNEGSKA (reference sequence). Trimming shortened V by 0 bases and J by 5 bases, and 11 bases separated the two germline ends. This CDR3 has 14 residues. The CDR3 DNA reads as TGCAGTGCTAGAGAACAGGGAACCCACAATGAGCAGTTCTTC. Its translation is CSAREQGTHNEQFF.

The V gene is TRBV30, the J gene TRBJ1-5, with unresolved D. V was cut by 0 bases and J by 7 bases, with 10 bases left in between. CDR3 length: 13 residues. The germline CDR1 and CDR2 sequences are GTSNPN and SVGIG (reference sequence). The CDR3 nucleotides are TGTGCCTGGAGTGTACTAGGTAGGCAGCCCCAGCATTTT. Amino acid sequence: CAWSVLGRQPQHF.

The chain joins TRBV6-2 or TRBV6-3 to TRBJ2-7; D possibly corresponds to TRBD2 (5 bases). V gave up 5 bases and J gave up 0 bases, with 14 bases separating them. Germline V CDR1 and CDR2: MNHEY, SVGEGT. This CDR3 spans 15 amino acids. The CDR3 nucleotides are TGTGCCAGCAGTAAGGGCGGGTCAAGCTCCTACGAGCAGTACGTC. Residues: CASSKGGSSSYEQYV.

The genes are TRBV6-1 and TRBJ2-7; weak D call: TRBD1 (5 bases). Trimming removed 5 bases from V and 7 bases from J, with 18 bases in between. Per germline, CDR1 MNHNS and CDR2 SASEGT. There are 14 residues in the CDR3. CDR3 DNA: TGTGCCAGCAGTCTCTCACAGGCTCCGAGGGAGCAGTACTTC. It translates to CASSLSQAPREQYF.

This clonotype was found a few times. The J gene is TRBJ2-5, the V gene TRBV20-1; D gene unclear. This CDR3 has 14 amino acids. Germline CDR1 reads DFQATT; CDR2 reads SNEGSKA (reference sequence). V was trimmed by 0 bases and J by 1 base, leaving 9 bases between them. CDR3 coding DNA: TGCAGTGCTAGAGAGCTTCTGTTCCAAGAGACCCAGTACTTC. It yields the protein CSARELLFQETQYF.

This chain uses TRBV29-1 with TRBJ2-1; 8 bases match TRBD1. The germline V gene has CDR1 SQVTM and CDR2 ANQGSEA. The CDR3 runs 14 residues. V lost 7 bases, J lost 0 bases, and 5 bases stayed unmatched. CDR3 sequence reads: CSGGQASSYNEQFF. The CDR3 DNA reads TGCAGCGGGGGACAGGCAAGCTCCTACAATGAGCAGTTCTTC.

This clonotype was observed a handful of times. This chain uses TRBV20-1 with TRBJ2-7; possible D gene TRBD2, 6 bases. The CDR3 is 14 residues long. V was pared by 0 bases and J by 7 bases, with 16 bases between. From germline, CDR1 is DFQATT and CDR2 SNEGSKA (reference sequence). The CDR3 spells CSARDGTPGREQYF. CDR3 coding DNA: TGCAGTGCTAGAGATGGGACTCCCGGTAGGGAGCAGTACTTC.

This clonotype appeared a few times. The chain combines TRBV10-3 with TRBJ2-1; the match to TRBD2 covers 11 bases. The CDR3 is 16 residues long. Looked up from germline, CDR1 is ENHRY and CDR2 is SYGVKD. V dropped 6 bases and J dropped 5; count of bases not matched to a gene: 9. The CDR3 bases are TGTGCCATCAGGGACCCTACTAGCGGGAGTGACAATGAGCAGTTCTTC. Translating gives CAIRDPTSGSDNEQFF.

The V call is TRBV10-2, the J call TRBJ2-7; D is perhaps TRBD2 (6 bases). This CDR3 region has 16 residues. CDR1 and CDR2 (germline): WSHSY, SAAADI. The ends were cut back, 0 bases at V and 3 bases at J, with 15 bases in the middle. In DNA form, the CDR3 reads TGCGCCAGCAGTGAGTCTACCGGGACTCTTTTCTACGAGCAGTACGTC. Protein sequence: CASSESTGTLFYEQYV.